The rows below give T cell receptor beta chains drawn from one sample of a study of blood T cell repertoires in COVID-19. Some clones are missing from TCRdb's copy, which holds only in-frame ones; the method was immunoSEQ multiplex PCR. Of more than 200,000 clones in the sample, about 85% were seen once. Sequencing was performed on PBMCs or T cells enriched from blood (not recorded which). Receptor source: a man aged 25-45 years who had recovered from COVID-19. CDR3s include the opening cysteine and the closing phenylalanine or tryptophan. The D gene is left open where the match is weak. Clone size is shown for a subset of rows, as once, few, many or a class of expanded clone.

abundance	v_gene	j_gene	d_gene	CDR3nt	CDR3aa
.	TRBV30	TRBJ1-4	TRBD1	TGTGCCTGGGCCGGACAGGGGGGTGAAAAACTGTTTTTT	CAWAGQGGEKLFF
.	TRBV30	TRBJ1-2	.	TGTGCCTGGAGTGTAATAATGAGAGTGGGCTACACCTTC	CAWSVIMRVGYTF
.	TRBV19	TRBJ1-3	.	TGTGCCAGTAGTTCCGGACAGATCTCTGGAAACACCATATATTTT	CASSSGQISGNTIYF
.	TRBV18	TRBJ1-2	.	TGTGCCAGCTCACCATTGGCTCGGGGGGAGTATGGCTACACCTTC	CASSPLARGEYGYTF
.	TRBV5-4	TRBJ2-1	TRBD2	TGTGCCAGCAGCACGACTAGCGGGGTATACAATGAGCAGTTCTTC	CASSTTSGVYNEQFF
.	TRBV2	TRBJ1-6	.	TGTGCCAGCACAGGGGTGGCGGATTCACCCCTCCACTTT	CASTGVADSPLHF
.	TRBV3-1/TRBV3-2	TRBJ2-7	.	TGTGCCAGCAGCCAAGAACCCAGGTCCTACGAGCAGTACTTC	CASSQEPRSYEQYF
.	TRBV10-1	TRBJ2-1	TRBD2	TGCGCCAGCAGTGGTGGGACTAGCGGGAATAATGAGCAGTTCTTC	CASSGGTSGNNEQFF
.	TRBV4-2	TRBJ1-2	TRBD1	TGTGCCAGCAGCGGGCAGGGGGAAAACTATGGCTACACCTTC	CASSGQGENYGYTF
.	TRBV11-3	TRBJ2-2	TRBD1	TGTGCCAGCAGAAAGGGGACAGCGACCGGGGAGCTGTTTTTT	CASRKGTATGELFF
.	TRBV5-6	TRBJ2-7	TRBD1	TGTGCCAGCGGGAGGACAGGGTCCTACGAGCAGTACTTC	CASGRTGSYEQYF
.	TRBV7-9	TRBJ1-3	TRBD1	TGTGCCAGCAGCTCAACCGTGGGACAGGGCGGTGGAAACACCATATATTTT	CASSSTVGQGGGNTIYF
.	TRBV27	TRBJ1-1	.	TGTGCCAGCAGGCCCTTCGGGGGGGGCACTGAAGCTTTCTTT	CASRPFGGGTEAFF
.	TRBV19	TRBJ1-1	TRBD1	TGTGCCAGTCGGAGACTCGACAGGGAGGATGGAGCTTTCTTT	CASRRLDREDGAFF
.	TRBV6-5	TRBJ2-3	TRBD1	TGTGCCAGCAGGAGACAGGGTAGCACAGATACGCAGTATTTT	CASRRQGSTDTQYF
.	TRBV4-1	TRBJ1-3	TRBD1	TGCGCCAGCAGCCAAGACCAGGGGGAGAAAAGCACCATATATTTT	CASSQDQGEKSTIYF
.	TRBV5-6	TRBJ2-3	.	TGTGCCAGCAGCTTGGGGCGGGGGCCTACTACGGGTACGCAGTATTTT	CASSLGRGPTTGTQYF
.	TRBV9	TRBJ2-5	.	TGTGCCAGCAGCCCGAGCAGGGCAAAAGAGACCCAGTACTTC	CASSPSRAKETQYF
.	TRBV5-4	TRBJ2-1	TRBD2	TGTGCCAGCAGCTCCTCGACTAGCGGGAGCCACAATGAGCAGTTCTTC	CASSSSTSGSHNEQFF
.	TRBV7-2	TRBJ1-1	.	TGTGCCAGCAGCGTACAGGGCATGAACACTGAAGCTTTCTTT	CASSVQGMNTEAFF
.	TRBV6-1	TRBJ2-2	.	TGTGCCAGCAGTGAAGGGGGGACAAACACCGGGGAGCTGTTTTTT	CASSEGGTNTGELFF
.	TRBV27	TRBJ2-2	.	TGTGCCAGCAGTTTGGAGTTCTCCGGGGAGCTGTTTTTT	CASSLEFSGELFF
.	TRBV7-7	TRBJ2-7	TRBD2	TGTGCTAGCAGCCCGATGCTAGCGGGGGGGTCCTACGAGCAGTACTTC	CASSPMLAGGSYEQYF
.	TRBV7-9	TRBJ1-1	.	TGTGCCAGCAGCTTTATCCCTACCATGAACACTGAAGCTTTCTTT	CASSFIPTMNTEAFF
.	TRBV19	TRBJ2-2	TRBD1	TGTGCCAGTAGTGGTCGGGACAGGGGATACACCGGGGAGCTGTTTTTT	CASSGRDRGYTGELFF
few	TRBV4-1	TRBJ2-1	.	TGCGCCAGCAGCCACCTCAATGAGCAGTTCTTC	CASSHLNEQFF
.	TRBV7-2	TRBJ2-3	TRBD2	TGTGCCAGCAGCCCGAAGGTCGTGGCTAGCGGGAGTCCAGATACGCAGTATTTT	CASSPKVVASGSPDTQYF
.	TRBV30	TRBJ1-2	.	TGTGCCTGGAGTGTCCCTCCGACAGAGGTTAGCTATGGCTACACCTTC	CAWSVPPTEVSYGYTF
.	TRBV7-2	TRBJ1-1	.	TGTGCCAGCAGCCTGTCCACGGGGAACACTGAAGCTTTCTTT	CASSLSTGNTEAFF
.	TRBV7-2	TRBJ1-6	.	TGTGCCAGCAGCAAACAGGAGGGGCCCCTCCACTTT	CASSKQEGPLHF
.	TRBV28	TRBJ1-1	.	TGTGCCAGCAGTTTGATGGCACCTGAAGCTTTCTTT	CASSLMAPEAFF
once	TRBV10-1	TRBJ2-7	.	TGCGCCAGCAGTGGAAGTCGGGCAGGGGTGCAGTACTTC	CASSGSRAGVQYF
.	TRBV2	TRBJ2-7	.	TGTGCCAGTTCTAGCTCCTACGAGCAGTACTTC	CASSSSYEQYF
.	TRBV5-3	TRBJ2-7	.	TGTGCCAGAAGCCAGGGGTTAGTGCCATCCTCCTACGAGCAGTACTTC	CARSQGLVPSSYEQYF
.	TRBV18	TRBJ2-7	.	TGTGCCAGCTCACCACCGGGCTCCCTATCCCTCTACGAGCAGTACTTC	CASSPPGSLSLYEQYF
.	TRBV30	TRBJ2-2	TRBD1	TGTGCCTGGATACGAACGGGACAGGTCACCGGGGAGCTGTTTTTT	CAWIRTGQVTGELFF
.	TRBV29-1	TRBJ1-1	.	TGCAGCGCTAACTCAGGGGTCACTGAAGCTTTCTTT	CSANSGVTEAFF
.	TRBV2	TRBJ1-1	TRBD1	TGTGCCAGCAGTTATGGGACAGCGAACACTGAAGCTTTCTTT	CASSYGTANTEAFF
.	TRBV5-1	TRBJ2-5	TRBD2	TGCGCCAGCAGCTTGGAGGGACTAGCTGTAGAGACCCAGTACTTC	CASSLEGLAVETQYF
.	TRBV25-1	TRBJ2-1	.	TGTGCCAGCAGTGACCCGAGGAGCTCCTACAATGAGCAGTTCTTC	CASSDPRSSYNEQFF
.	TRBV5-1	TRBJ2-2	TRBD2	TGCGCCAGCAGCTCCGGGACTAGTATCTCCACCGGGGAGCTGTTTTTT	CASSSGTSISTGELFF
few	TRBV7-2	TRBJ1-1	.	TGTGCCAGCAGCTCATTCTCAGGGGAGACTGAAGCTTTCTTT	CASSSFSGETEAFF
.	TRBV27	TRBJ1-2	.	TGTGCCAGCAGGAACGCGGGTAACTATGGCTACACCTTC	CASRNAGNYGYTF
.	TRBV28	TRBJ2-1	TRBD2	TGTGCCAGCAGTTTGTCGCTTAGCGGGATTTTGGTTGAGCAGTTCTTC	CASSLSLSGILVEQFF